This TCR beta chain comes out of a study of blood T cell repertoires in COVID-19. For the study at large: The United States, Italy and Spain provided the acute and convalescent COVID-19 samples. Sources were T cells, B-cell-depleted T cells, or PBMCs; the material itself was cDNA or gDNA.

In the authors' workflow: By means of reference gene primer amplification, nucleated cell counts were estimated. Libraries were prepared by immunoSEQ multiplex PCR; TCRdb keeps only in-frame clonotypes and omits some of them. Clonal size and the V and J genes are those of that table, whereas D and trimming came from the DNA. The table has 85,000 to 95,000 clones, under 95% seen once. Germline loops: CDR1 LGHNA, CDR2 YNFKEQ. CDR3 length: 17 amino acids. Trimming pared 0 bases from V and 4 bases from J, leaving 19 bases between. This clone was recorded at least ten times. The clonotype originates from a woman aged 45 to 65 in a cohort sampled during active COVID-19. The chain uses TRBV4-2 and TRBJ2-7, with D maybe TRBD2 (5 bases). Sequencing used peripheral blood. CDR3 loop: CASSQDPLRVNSYEQYF. The CDR3 DNA reads TGTGCCAGCAGCCAAGATCCCCTGCGGGTCAACTCGTACGAGCAGTACTTC.